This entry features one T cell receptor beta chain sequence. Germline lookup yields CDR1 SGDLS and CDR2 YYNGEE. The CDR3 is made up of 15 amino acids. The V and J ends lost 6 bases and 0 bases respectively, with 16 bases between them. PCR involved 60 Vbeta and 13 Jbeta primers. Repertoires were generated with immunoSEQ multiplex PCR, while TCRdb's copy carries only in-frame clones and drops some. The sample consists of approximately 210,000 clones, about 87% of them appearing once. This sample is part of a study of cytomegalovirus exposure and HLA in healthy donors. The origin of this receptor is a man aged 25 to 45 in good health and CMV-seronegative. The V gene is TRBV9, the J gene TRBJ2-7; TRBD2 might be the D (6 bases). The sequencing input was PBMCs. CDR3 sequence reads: CASTPGVRSSYEQYF. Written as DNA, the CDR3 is TGTGCCAGCACCCCGGGGGTCCGAAGCTCCTACGAGCAGTACTTC.